This record looks at one T cell receptor (beta chain) sequence and its context. No antigen is known for it. An Oncomine TCR Beta short-read assay was used to sequence the DNA from cultured CD4+ T cells. Genomic DNA extraction was carried out from cultured CD4+ T cells. One entry per CDR3 protein results from TCRdb running MiXCR on the PCR reads. The table shows 13,000 or so distinct CDR3 sequences, with around two fifths occurring only once. The CDR3 covers 15 residues. Germline loops: CDR1 SGHVS, CDR2 FNYEAQ. Deletions cut 4 bases from V and 1 base from J, with 13 bases between. This entry is derived from a study of vaccination and CD4 T cells after COVID-19. Notes on the study in general: Researchers looked at relatively few convalescent patients and had no early post-infection timepoints.

Documented treatment: roughly 10-day PBMC culture with coronavirus spike peptide pools or control peptides (ViraFEST assay). Via ViraFEST, peptide pools expanded antigen-specific T cells before TCR sequencing. This receptor was obtained from a human donor who had recovered from COVID-19. Sequencing input: CD4+ T cells from blood, cultured in vitro. The chain combines TRBV7-6 with TRBJ1-1; a possible D gene is TRBD1 (6 bases). DNA of the CDR3: TGTGCCAGCAGCTCCTACAGGGAGACGAACACTGAAGCTTTCTTT. It yields the protein CASSSYRETNTEAFF.